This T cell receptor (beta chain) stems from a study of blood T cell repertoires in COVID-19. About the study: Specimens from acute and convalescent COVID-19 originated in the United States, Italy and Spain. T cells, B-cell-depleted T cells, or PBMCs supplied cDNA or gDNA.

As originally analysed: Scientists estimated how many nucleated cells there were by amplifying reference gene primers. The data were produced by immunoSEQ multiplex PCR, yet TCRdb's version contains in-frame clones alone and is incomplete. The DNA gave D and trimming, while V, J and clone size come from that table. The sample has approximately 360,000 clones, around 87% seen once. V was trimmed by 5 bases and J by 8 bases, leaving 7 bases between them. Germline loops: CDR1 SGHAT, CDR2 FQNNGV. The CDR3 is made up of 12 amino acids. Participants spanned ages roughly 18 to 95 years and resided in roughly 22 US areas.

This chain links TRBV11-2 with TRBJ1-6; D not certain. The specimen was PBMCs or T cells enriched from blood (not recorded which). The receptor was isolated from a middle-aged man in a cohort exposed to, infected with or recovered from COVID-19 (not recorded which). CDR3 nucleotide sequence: TGTGCCAGCAGCCAGAATGATTCACCCCTCCACTTT. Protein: CASSQNDSPLHF. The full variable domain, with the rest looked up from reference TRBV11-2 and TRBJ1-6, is EAGVAQSPRYKIIEKRQSVAFWCNPISGHATLYWYQQILGQGPKLLIQFQNNGVVDDSQLPKDRFSAERLKGVDSTLKIQPAKLEDSAVYLCASSQNDSPLHFGNGTRLTVT.